The 10 T cell receptor beta chains listed next were all sequenced from one sample in a study of shared clonotypes between healthy human individuals. Data came from immunoSEQ multiplex PCR; TCRdb stores just in-frame clones and leaves some out. The sample carries 1.5 million to 2.5 million clones, roughly 94% recorded once. Naive CD8 isolation took CD45RO-negative cells positively selected for CCR7 and excluded terminally differentiated effector memory CD45RA+ cells. Sequencing was carried out using naive CD8+ T cells sorted from blood. The receptors shown here come from a man aged 18 to 29 in good health.

V gene TRBV13 combines with J gene TRBJ2-7, with D unresolved. The germline V gene encodes CDR1 PRHDT and CDR2 FYEKMQ (reference sequence). The CDR3 totals 13 residues. V shed 4 bases and J shed 5 bases, with 12 bases lying between them. The CDR3 nucleotides are TGTGCCAGCAGCTCCACACCCGAGAACGAGCAGTACTTC. Protein product: CASSSTPENEQYF. Complete variable domain (other parts from reference TRBV13 and TRBJ2-7): AAGVIQSPRHLIKEKRETATLKCYPIPRHDTVYWYQQGPGQDPQFLISFYEKMQSDKGSIPDRFSAQQFSDYHSELNMSSLELGDSALYFCASSSTPENEQYFGPGTRLTVT.

The chain carries TRBV7-9 and TRBJ1-1, with a weak D call TRBD1 (6 bases). This CDR3 has 14 residues. V lost 5 bases and J lost 1, with 11 bases in between. Germline V gene data show CDR1 as SEHNR and CDR2 as FQNEAQ (reference sequence). CDR3 in amino acids: CASSPPTGNTEAFF. For the CDR3, the DNA is TGTGCCAGCAGCCCTCCGACAGGGAACACTGAAGCTTTCTTT.

As to this clone: Other DNA sequences of this sample code for an identical CDR3. This chain's CDR3 is CASSPGGGGGYTF. The CDR3 DNA sequence: TGTGCCAGCAGCCCGGGGGGGGGCGGTGGCTACACCTTC. The chain couples TRBV5-6 to TRBJ1-2; D is possibly TRBD1 (6 bases). Trimming removed 4 bases at V and 7 bases at J, with 14 bases between. The CDR3 is made up of 13 amino acids. Germline V gene lookup returns CDR1 SGHDT and CDR2 YYEEEE.

This clone was counted once. The chain is built from TRBV5-6 and TRBJ2-5; 8 nucleotides agree with TRBD1. The germline gives CDR1 SGHDT, CDR2 YYEEEE. V gave up 3 bases and J gave up 2 bases; unmatched junction bases: 9. The CDR3 length is 16 residues. CDR3 sequence (DNA): TGTGCCAGCAGCTCTGGACAGGGATTGGGACAAGAGACCCAGTACTTC. Its translation: CASSSGQGLGQETQYF.

The chain carries TRBV27 and TRBJ1-2; a weak D match, TRBD1 (5 bases). This CDR3 region has 13 residues. V was cut by 3 bases and J by 8 bases, with 13 bases left in between. CDR1 is MNHEY and CDR2 is SMNVEV in the germline V gene (reference sequence). The chain's CDR3 is CASSFGTGQGYTF. CDR3 coding DNA: TGTGCCAGCAGTTTCGGGACGGGGCAGGGCTACACCTTC.

The chain uses TRBV13 and TRBJ2-2; TRBD2 aligns across 11 bases. The CDR3 loop spans 17 amino acids. Germline V CDR1 and CDR2: PRHDT, FYEKMQ (reference sequence). Germline trimming cut 5 bases from V and 4 bases from J; bases unmatched to any gene: 9. Written as DNA, the CDR3 is TGTGCCAGCAGCCCGTTACTAGCGGGAGATGTCACCGGGGAGCTGTTTTTT. The encoded protein is CASSPLLAGDVTGELFF.

The gene calls are TRBV6-6 and TRBJ2-7; D may be TRBD1 (6 bases). The CDR3 totals 15 residues. V was cut by 5 bases and J by 2 bases, with 16 bases left in between. Looked up from germline, CDR1 is MNHNY and CDR2 is SVGAGI (reference sequence). The CDR3 spells CASSLSTGSPYEQYF. In DNA form, the CDR3 reads TGTGCCAGCAGTCTATCTACAGGGAGCCCCTACGAGCAGTACTTC.

Details on this clone: In the same sample, other DNA sequences code for this CDR3. V and J are TRBV4-1 and TRBJ2-3; D gene uncertain. Germline V lookup: CDR1 MGHRA, CDR2 YSYEKL. The ends were cut back, 2 bases at V and 1 base at J, with 4 bases in the middle. This CDR3 spans 13 amino acids. CDR3 residues: CASSQLGTDTQYF. In DNA form, the CDR3 reads TGCGCCAGCAGCCAACTGGGCACAGATACGCAGTATTTT.

J is TRBJ2-5 and V is TRBV5-4; weak D call: TRBD2 (6 bases). Trimming shortened V by 6 bases and J by 3 bases, and 12 bases separated the two germline ends. The CDR3 has 13 amino acids. CDR1 SGHNT and CDR2 YYREEE come from the germline V gene (reference sequence). CDR3: CASMERVEETQYF. CDR3 in DNA: TGTGCCAGCATGGAGCGGGTAGAAGAGACCCAGTACTTC.

The chain recombines TRBV6-5 with TRBJ1-4; no definite D call. Germline V gives CDR1 MNHEY, CDR2 SVGAGI. The CDR3 runs 15 residues. Trimming left V 5 bases short and J 8 bases short, with 18 bases between. The DNA of the CDR3 is TGTGCCAGCAGTCCCGGCCAGGCCCAAGGGGAAAAACTGTTTTTT. Its translation: CASSPGQAQGEKLFF.